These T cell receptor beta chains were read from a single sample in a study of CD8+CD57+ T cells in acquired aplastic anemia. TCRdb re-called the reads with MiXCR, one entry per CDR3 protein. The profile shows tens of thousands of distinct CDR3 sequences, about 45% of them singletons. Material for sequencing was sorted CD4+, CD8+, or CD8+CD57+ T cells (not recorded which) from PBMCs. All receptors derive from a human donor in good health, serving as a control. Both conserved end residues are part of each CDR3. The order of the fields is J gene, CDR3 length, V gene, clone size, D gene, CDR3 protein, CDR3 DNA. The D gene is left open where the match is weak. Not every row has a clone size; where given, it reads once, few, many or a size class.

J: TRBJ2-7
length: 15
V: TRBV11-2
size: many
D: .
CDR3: CASSLSPNQGYEQYF
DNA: TGTGCCAGCAGCTTATCCCCCAACCAGGGTTACGAGCAGTACTTC

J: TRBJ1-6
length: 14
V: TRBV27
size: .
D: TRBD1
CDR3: CASSFRQGLTPLHF
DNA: TGTGCCAGCAGTTTCCGACAGGGGTTGACACCCCTCCACTTT

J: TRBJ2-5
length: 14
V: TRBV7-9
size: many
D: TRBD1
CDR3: CASSLGTGVETQYF
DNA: TGTGCCAGCAGCTTAGGGACAGGGGTGGAGACCCAGTACTTC

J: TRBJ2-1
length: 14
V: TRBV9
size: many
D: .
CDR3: CASSAPPSYNEQFF
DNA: TGTGCCAGCAGCGCACCCCCCTCCTACAATGAGCAGTTCTTC

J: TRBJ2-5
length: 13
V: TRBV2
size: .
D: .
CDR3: CASSGGRGETQYF
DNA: TGTGCCAGCAGTGGAGGCCGAGGGGAGACCCAGTACTTC

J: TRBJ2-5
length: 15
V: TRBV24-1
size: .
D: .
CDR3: CATSDKGKGQRTQYF
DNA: TGTGCCACCAGTGATAAAGGCAAAGGACAGAGAACCCAGTACTTC

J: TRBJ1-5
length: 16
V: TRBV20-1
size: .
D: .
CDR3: CSARGHTGTSNQPQHF
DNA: TGCAGTGCTAGAGGCCACACCGGGACCTCCAATCAGCCCCAGCATTTT

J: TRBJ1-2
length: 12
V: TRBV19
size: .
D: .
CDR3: CASTGTEYGYTF
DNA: TGTGCCAGTACCGGGACCGAGTATGGCTACACCTTC

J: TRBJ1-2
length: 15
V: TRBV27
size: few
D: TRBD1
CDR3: CASSTTQQGADGYTF
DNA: TGTGCCAGCAGTACTACTCAACAGGGGGCCGATGGCTACACCTTC

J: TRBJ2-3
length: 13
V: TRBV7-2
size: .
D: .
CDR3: CASSLAYTDTQYF
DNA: TGTGCCAGCAGCTTAGCATACACAGATACGCAGTATTTT

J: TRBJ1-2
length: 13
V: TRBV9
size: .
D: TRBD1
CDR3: CASSSRTGHGYTF
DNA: TGTGCCAGCAGCTCAAGGACAGGGCATGGCTACACCTTC

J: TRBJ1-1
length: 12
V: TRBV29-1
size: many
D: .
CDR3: CSVEEGGTEAFF
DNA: TGCAGCGTTGAAGAGGGGGGAACTGAAGCTTTCTTT

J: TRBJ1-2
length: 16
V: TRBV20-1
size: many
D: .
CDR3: CSARDWDGTMDYGYTF
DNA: TGCAGTGCTAGAGATTGGGATGGGACGATGGACTATGGCTACACCTTC

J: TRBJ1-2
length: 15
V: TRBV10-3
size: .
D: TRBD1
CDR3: CAISAGTGANYGYTF
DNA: TGTGCCATCAGTGCGGGGACAGGGGCGAACTATGGCTACACCTTC

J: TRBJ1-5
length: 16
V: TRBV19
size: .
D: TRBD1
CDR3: CASSRPGQGARQPQHF
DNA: TGTGCCAGTAGTAGACCGGGACAGGGGGCGCGTCAGCCCCAGCATTTT

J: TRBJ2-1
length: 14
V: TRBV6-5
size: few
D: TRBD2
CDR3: CASSYSGSTYEQFF
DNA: TGTGCCAGCAGTTACAGCGGGAGTACCTATGAGCAGTTCTTC

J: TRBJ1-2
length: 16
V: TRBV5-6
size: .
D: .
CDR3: CASSLHRQTINYGYTF
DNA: TGTGCCAGCAGCTTGCACCGGCAGACCATTAACTATGGCTACACCTTC

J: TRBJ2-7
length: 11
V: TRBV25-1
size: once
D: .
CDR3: CALPNQPQQYF
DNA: TGTGCCTTACCCAATCAGCCCCAGCAGTACTTC

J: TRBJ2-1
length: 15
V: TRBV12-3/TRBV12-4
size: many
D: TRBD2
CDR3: CASSPLAGAVNEQFF
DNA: TGTGCCAGCAGTCCTCTAGCGGGGGCCGTCAATGAGCAGTTCTTC

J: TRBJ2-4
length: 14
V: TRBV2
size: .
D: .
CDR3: CASGENGGLDIQYF
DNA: TGTGCCAGCGGTGAAAATGGGGGGTTGGACATTCAGTACTTC

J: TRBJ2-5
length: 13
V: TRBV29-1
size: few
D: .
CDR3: CSDSRGVQETQYF
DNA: TGCAGCGACAGCAGGGGAGTTCAAGAGACCCAGTACTTC

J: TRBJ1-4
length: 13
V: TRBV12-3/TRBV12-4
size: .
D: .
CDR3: CASSLDRNEKLFF
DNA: TGTGCCAGCAGTTTAGACCGTAATGAAAAACTGTTTTTT

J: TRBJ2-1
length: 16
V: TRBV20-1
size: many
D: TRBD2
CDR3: CSGRLGLADPYNEQFF
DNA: TGCAGTGGGAGGCTGGGACTAGCGGACCCATACAATGAGCAGTTCTTC

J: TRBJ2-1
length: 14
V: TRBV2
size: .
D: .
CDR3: CASSSRQGGNEQFF
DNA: TGTGCCAGCAGTTCCCGACAGGGAGGCAATGAGCAGTTCTTC

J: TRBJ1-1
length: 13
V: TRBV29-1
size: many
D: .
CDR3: CSALRGEGSEAFF
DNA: TGCAGCGCCCTGCGCGGGGAGGGCTCCGAAGCTTTCTTT

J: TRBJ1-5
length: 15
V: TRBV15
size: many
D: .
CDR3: CATSRSPGPPGTQHF
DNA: TGTGCCACCAGCAGATCCCCGGGCCCGCCGGGGACCCAGCATTTT

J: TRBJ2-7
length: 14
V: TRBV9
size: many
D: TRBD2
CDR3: CASSARSGSREQCF
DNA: TGTGCCAGCAGCGCCCGCAGCGGGAGTCGCGAGCAGTGCTTC

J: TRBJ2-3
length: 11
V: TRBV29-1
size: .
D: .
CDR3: CSVGGSDTQYF
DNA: TGCAGCGTTGGAGGGTCAGATACGCAGTATTTT

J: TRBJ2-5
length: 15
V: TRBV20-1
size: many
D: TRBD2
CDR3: CSARDSREERETQYF
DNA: TGCAGTGCTAGAGATAGTCGGGAGGAGAGAGAGACCCAGTACTTC

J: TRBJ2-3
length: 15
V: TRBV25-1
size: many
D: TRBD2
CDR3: CASSEREAGGDTQYF
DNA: TGTGCCAGCAGTGAACGGGAGGCCGGTGGGGATACGCAGTATTTT

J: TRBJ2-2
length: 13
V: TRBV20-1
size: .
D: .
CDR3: CAWRITSAGELFF
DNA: TGTGCCTGGAGAATCACTAGTGCCGGGGAGCTGTTTTTT

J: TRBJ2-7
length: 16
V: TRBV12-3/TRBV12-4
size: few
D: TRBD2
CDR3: CASSGGGLADIYEQYF
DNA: TGTGCCAGCAGTGGGGGCGGACTAGCGGATATATACGAGCAGTACTTC

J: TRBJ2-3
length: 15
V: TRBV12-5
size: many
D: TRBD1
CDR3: CASGRYGTATDTQYF
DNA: TGTGCTAGTGGTAGATATGGGACAGCCACAGATACGCAGTATTTT

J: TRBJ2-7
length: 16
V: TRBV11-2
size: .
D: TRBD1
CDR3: CASRATTGGARDEQYF
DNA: TGTGCCAGCAGGGCTACTACAGGGGGCGCGCGGGACGAGCAGTACTTC

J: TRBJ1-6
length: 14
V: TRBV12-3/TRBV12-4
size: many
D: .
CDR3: CASGEMAINSPLHF
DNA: TGTGCCAGCGGTGAAATGGCCATTAATTCACCCCTCCACTTT

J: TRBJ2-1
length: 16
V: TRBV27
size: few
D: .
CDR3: CASSLVDGGGMIEQFF
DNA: TGTGCCAGCAGTCTAGTGGATGGAGGGGGGATGATTGAGCAGTTCTTC

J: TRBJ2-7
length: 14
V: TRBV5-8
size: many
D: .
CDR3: CASSLALAPYEQYF
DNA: TGTGCCAGCAGCTTGGCTCTAGCCCCCTACGAGCAGTACTTC

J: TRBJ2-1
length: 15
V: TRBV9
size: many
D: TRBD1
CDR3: CASSVTGSGYNEQFF
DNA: TGTGCCAGCAGCGTGACAGGGTCAGGGTACAATGAGCAGTTCTTC

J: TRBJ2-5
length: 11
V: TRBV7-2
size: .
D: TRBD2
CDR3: CASSPAGDQYF
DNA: TGTGCCAGCAGCCCTGCGGGAGACCAGTACTTC

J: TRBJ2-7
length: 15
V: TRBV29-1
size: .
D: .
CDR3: CSVGVGGDKSYEQYF
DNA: TGCAGCGTTGGGGTAGGGGGGGACAAATCCTACGAGCAGTACTTC

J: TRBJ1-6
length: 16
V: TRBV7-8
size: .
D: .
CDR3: CASSLGQARRNSPLHF
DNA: TGTGCCAGCAGCTTAGGACAGGCGAGGAGAAATTCACCCCTCCACTTT

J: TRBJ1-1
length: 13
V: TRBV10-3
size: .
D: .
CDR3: CAISVRGNTEAFF
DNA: TGTGCCATCAGTGTACGGGGAAACACTGAAGCTTTCTTT

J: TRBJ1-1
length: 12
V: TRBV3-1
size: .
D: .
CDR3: CASSQEGLEAFF
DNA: TGTGCCAGCAGCCAGGAGGGGTTGGAAGCTTTCTTT

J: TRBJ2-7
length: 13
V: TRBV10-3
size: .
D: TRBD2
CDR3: CAISGGTNYEQYF
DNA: TGTGCCATCAGTGGGGGGACTAACTACGAGCAGTACTTC

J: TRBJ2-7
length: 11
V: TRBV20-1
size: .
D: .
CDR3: CSASGLGEQYF
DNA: TGCAGTGCTAGTGGACTGGGCGAGCAGTACTTC